Listed here are 8 T cell receptor beta chains from one sample, sequenced in a study of beta chain features in type 1 diabetes. All of the isolated RNA was reverse transcribed, so expressed TCRB transcripts were sequenced. Repertoires were generated with immunoSEQ multiplex PCR, while TCRdb's copy carries only in-frame clones and drops some. Of some 150,000 clones detected, about 10% appear once; the ten largest clones hold approximately 1.3%. The sequencing sample was made of naive CD4+ T cells from blood. The origin of the receptors is a man aged 18 to 29 in good health.

This clone was seen a handful of times. The chain couples TRBV18 to TRBJ2-6; TRBD1 agrees at 7 bases. V was clipped by 4 bases and J by 0 bases; unmatched bases: 9. This CDR3 spans 18 amino acids. The germline V gene has CDR1 KGHSH and CDR2 LQKENI. The CDR3 spells CASSQRDRVFSGANVLTF. The CDR3 coding sequence is TGTGCCAGCTCACAAAGGGACAGAGTCTTCTCTGGGGCCAACGTCCTGACTTTC.

The genes are TRBV7-2 and TRBJ2-2, with no clear D. The CDR3 sequence is 14 residues long. The V gene lost 3 bases and the J gene lost 3 bases, with 8 bases spanning the gap. Per the germline V gene, CDR1 is SGHTA and CDR2 is FQGNSA. The CDR3 here is CASSFIVDTGELFF. The CDR3 DNA reads as TGTGCCAGCAGCTTTATCGTTGACACCGGGGAGCTGTTTTTT.

This clone showed up just once. V gene TRBV5-4 combines with J gene TRBJ2-7; the match to TRBD2 covers 11 bases. The CDR3 sequence is 15 residues long. Germline V CDR1 and CDR2: SGHNT, YYREEE (reference sequence). V dropped 4 bases and J dropped 5; count of bases not matched to a gene: 8. This CDR3 reads CASSRSSGGPHEQYF. For the CDR3, the DNA is TGTGCCAGCAGCCGTTCTAGCGGGGGGCCCCACGAGCAGTACTTC.

This clone was picked up a small number of times. The chain is built from TRBV7-2 and TRBJ2-7, with D unclear. The V gene's germline CDR1 is SGHTA and CDR2 FQGNSA. The V and J ends lost 5 bases and 2 bases respectively, with 13 bases between them. CDR3 length: 14 residues. Here the CDR3 DNA reads TGTGCCAGCAGCCCTCCCCGGAGTCCCTACGAGCAGTACTTC. It translates to CASSPPRSPYEQYF.

V and J are TRBV2 and TRBJ1-5; TRBD1 might be the D (6 bases). Germline V CDR1 and CDR2: SNHLY, FYNNEI. The CDR3 contains 18 residues. The ends were cut back, 3 bases at V and 0 bases at J, with 18 bases in the middle. Written as DNA, the CDR3 is TGTGCCAGCAGTGACGGGACATCCTTTCGAAGTAGCAATCAGCCCCAGCATTTT. Protein sequence: CASSDGTSFRSSNQPQHF.

V and J are TRBV4-2 and TRBJ1-5; TRBD1 agrees at 7 bases. The ends lost 5 bases at V and 5 bases at J; junction bases unmatched: 6. Germline V lookup: CDR1 LGHNA, CDR2 YNFKEQ. The CDR3 length is 14 residues. CDR3 DNA: TGTGCCAGCAGCGGCGGGCAGGGGGATCAGCCCCAGCATTTT. Translated, it gives CASSGGQGDQPQHF.

This clone was seen a few times. The genes are TRBV27 and TRBJ1-6, with D possibly matching TRBD1 (6 bases). The CDR3 spans 16 residues. Between the trimmed V and J ends, which lost 3 bases and 2 bases, there was a span of 11 bases. The germline gives CDR1 MNHEY, CDR2 SMNVEV (reference sequence). The CDR3 loop reads CASSFVRGTYNSPLHF. CDR3 nucleotides: TGTGCCAGCAGTTTCGTCAGGGGTACCTATAATTCACCCCTCCACTTT.

This sequence joins TRBV20-1 and TRBJ1-2, with D maybe TRBD1 (6 bases). The germline CDR1 and CDR2 sequences are DFQATT and SNEGSKA (reference sequence). V lost 6 bases, J lost 8 bases, and 13 bases lay in between. This CDR3 comprises 11 residues. The CDR3: CSAQAGGGYTF. CDR3 nucleotide sequence: TGCAGTGCGCAGGCGGGGGGCGGCTACACCTTC.